The 4 T cell receptor beta chains below come from one sample, sequenced in a study of shared clonotypes between healthy human individuals. The repertoire was sequenced with immunoSEQ multiplex PCR; TCRdb's copy has only in-frame clones and lacks some. The sample contains hundreds of thousands of clones, roughly 98% of which appear only once. Naive CD8 cells lacked CD45RO and underwent positive selection for CCR7, leaving out terminally differentiated effector memory CD45RA+ cells. The sequencing sample was made of naive CD8+ T cells sorted from blood. Receptors originate from a man younger than 40 in good health.

The genes are TRBV9 and TRBJ2-1; TRBD1 matches at 9 bases. This CDR3 spans 14 amino acids. The germline gives CDR1 SGDLS, CDR2 YYNGEE. V shed 7 bases, J shed 9 bases, and the junction held 11 bases outside the gene matches. In DNA, the CDR3 is TGTGCCAGCGGAGAACCACAGGGGGCGAGTGAGCAGTTCTTC. As protein: CASGEPQGASEQFF.

In this sample, this clone turned up once. The V gene is TRBV18, the J gene TRBJ2-3; 8 bases are shared with TRBD1. CDR1 is KGHSH and CDR2 is LQKENI in the germline V gene. V trimming: 2 bases; J trimming: 0 bases; junction bases outside the gene matches: 16. The CDR3 sequence is 20 residues long. This chain's CDR3 is CASSPSLGRGLHSSTDTQYF. CDR3 DNA: TGTGCCAGCTCACCAAGCCTGGGCAGGGGGCTTCACTCGAGCACAGATACGCAGTATTTT.

This CDR3 reads CASSSYRGLTYEQYF. The CDR3 DNA sequence: TGTGCCAGCAGCTCCTACCGGGGACTTACCTACGAGCAGTACTTC. V is TRBV7-2 and J is TRBJ2-7, with D maybe TRBD2 (6 bases). The V end lost 4 bases, the J end lost 2 bases, and 15 bases lay between the germline ends. The CDR3 consists of 15 residues. Germline loops: CDR1 SGHTA, CDR2 FQGNSA.

This chain uses TRBV5-4 with TRBJ2-7; TRBD2 agrees at 9 bases. With V trimmed by 0 bases and J by 7 bases, 8 bases remained unmatched. The CDR3 is 15 residues long. Germline CDR1 SGHNT, CDR2 YYREEE (reference sequence). In DNA form, the CDR3 reads TGTGCCAGCAGCTTGGCCGTTAGCGGGAGAGGGGAGCAGTACTTC. Its translation is CASSLAVSGRGEQYF.